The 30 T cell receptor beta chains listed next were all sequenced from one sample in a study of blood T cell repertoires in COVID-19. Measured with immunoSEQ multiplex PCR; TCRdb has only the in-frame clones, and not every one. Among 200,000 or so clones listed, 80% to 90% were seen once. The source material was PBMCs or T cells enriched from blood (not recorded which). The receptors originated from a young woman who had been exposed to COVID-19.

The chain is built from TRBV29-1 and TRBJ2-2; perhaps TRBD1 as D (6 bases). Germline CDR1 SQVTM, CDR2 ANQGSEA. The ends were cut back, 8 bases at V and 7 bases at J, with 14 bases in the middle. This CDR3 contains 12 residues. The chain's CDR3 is CSTTGYGGELFF. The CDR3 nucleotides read TGCAGCACAACAGGGTACGGCGGGGAGCTGTTTTTT.

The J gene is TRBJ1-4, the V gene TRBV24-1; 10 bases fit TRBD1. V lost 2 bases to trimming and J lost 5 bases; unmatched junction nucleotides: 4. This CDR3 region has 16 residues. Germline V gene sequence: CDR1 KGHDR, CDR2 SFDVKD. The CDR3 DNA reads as TGTGCCACCAGTGATTCCTCGGGACAGGGGAATGAAAAACTGTTTTTT. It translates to CATSDSSGQGNEKLFF.

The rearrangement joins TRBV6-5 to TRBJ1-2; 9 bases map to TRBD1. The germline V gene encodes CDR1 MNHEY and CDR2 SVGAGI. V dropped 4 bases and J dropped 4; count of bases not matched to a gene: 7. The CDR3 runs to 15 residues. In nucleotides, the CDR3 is TGTGCCAGCAGTTTCCAGACAGGGGGAGGCTATGGCTACACCTTC. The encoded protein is CASSFQTGGGYGYTF.

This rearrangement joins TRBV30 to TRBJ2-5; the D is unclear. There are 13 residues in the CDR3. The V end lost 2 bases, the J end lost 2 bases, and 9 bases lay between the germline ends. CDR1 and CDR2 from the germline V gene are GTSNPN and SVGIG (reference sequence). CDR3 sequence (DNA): TGTGCCTGGAGTCCAGGCAATCAAGAGACCCAGTACTTC. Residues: CAWSPGNQETQYF.

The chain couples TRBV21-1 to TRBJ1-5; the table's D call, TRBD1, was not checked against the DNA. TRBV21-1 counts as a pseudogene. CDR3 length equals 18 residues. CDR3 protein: CASSKEGDRETSNQPQHF. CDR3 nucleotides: TGTGCCAGCAGCAAAGAAGGGGACAGGGAAACGAGTAATCAGCCCCAGCATTTT.

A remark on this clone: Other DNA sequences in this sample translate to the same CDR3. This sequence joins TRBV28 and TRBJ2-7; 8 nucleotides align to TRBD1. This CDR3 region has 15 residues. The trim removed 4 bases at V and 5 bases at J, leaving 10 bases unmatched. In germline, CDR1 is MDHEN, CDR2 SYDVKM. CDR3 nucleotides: TGTGCCAGCAGTTCCCCTGGACAGGGAAACCACGAGCAGTACTTC. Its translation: CASSSPGQGNHEQYF.

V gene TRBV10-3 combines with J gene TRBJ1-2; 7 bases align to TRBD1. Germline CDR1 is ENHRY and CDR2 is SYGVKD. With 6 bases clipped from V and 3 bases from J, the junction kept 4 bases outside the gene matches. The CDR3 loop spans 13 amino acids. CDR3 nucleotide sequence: TGTGCCATCAGCTTCGACAGGGACTATGGCTACACCTTC. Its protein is CAISFDRDYGYTF.

The CDR3 bases are TGTGCCATCAGTGGGGGGCAGGGTTCCAATGAGCAGTTCTTC. This translates into CAISGGQGSNEQFF. The chain is built from TRBV10-3 and TRBJ2-1; TRBD1 is a possible D gene (6 bases). The V end was cut by 4 bases, the J end by 6 bases, with 13 bases between. This CDR3 region has 14 residues. CDR1 ENHRY and CDR2 SYGVKD come from the germline V gene.

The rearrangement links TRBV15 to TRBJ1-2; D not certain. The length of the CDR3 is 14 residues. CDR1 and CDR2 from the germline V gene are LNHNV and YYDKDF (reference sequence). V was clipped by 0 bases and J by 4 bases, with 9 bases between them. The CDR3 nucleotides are TGTGCCACCAGCAGAGAGTCAGTCCTCTATGGCTACACCTTC. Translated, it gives CATSRESVLYGYTF.

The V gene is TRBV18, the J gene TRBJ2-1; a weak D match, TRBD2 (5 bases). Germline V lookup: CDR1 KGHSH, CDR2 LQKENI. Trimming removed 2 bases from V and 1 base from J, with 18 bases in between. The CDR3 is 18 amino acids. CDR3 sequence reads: CASSPTRLSLRSYNEQFF. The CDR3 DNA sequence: TGTGCCAGCTCACCAACGCGACTATCCCTCAGGTCCTACAATGAGCAGTTCTTC.

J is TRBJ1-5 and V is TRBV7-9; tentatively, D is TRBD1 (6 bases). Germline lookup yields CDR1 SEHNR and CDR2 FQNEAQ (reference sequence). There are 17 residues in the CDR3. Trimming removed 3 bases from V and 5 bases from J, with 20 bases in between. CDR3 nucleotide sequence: TGTGCCAGCAGCTTGGTGGGGATGACAGGCATGCATCAGCCCCAGCATTTT. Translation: CASSLVGMTGMHQPQHF.

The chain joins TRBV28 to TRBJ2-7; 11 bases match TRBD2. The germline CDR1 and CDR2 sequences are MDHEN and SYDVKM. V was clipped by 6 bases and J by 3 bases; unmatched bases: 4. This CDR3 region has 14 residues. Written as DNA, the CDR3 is TGTGCCAGCAGAGGCGGGACTAGCGGCTACGAGCAGTACTTC. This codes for CASRGGTSGYEQYF.

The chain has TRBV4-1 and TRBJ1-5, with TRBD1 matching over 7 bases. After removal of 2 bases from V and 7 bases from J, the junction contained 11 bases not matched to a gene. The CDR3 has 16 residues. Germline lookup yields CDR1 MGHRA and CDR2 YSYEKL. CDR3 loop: CASSQSPTGRWQPQHF. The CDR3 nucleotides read TGCGCCAGCAGCCAAAGCCCGACAGGGAGGTGGCAGCCCCAGCATTTT.

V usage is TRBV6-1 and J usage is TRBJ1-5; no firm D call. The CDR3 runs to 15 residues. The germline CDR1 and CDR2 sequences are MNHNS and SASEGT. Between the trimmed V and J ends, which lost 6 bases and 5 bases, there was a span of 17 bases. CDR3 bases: TGTGCCAGCAGACAACACGAGGGCTCCGATCAGCCCCAGCATTTT. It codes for CASRQHEGSDQPQHF.

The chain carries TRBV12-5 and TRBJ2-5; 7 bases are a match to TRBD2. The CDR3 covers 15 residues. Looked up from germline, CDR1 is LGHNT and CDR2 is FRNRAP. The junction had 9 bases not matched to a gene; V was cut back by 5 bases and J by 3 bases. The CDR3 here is CASGPSTGGEETQYF. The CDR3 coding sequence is TGTGCTAGTGGTCCTAGCACGGGAGGAGAAGAGACCCAGTACTTC.

The CDR3 DNA reads TGTGCCAGCAGCAAAAGAGACCGGGACAGGGGGATTGGTGGCTACCTTTTACACTACAATGAGCAGTTCTTC. This translates into CASSKRDRDRGIGGYLLHYNEQFF. The rearrangement joins TRBV21-1 to TRBJ2-1; the table calls TRBD1, which could not be checked here. TRBV21-1 is given as a pseudogene. This CDR3 is 24 amino acids long.

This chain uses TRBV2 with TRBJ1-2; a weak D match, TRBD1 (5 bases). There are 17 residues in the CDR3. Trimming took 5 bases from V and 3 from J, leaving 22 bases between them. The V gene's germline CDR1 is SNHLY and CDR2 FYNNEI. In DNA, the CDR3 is TGTGCCAGCAGTATAAACCCGTTGAGCAGGGCCCACTATGGCTACACCTTC. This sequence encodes CASSINPLSRAHYGYTF.

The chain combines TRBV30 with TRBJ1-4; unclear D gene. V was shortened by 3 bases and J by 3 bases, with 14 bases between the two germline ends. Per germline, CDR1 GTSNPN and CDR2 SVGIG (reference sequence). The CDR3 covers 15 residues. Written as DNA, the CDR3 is TGTGCCTGGAGCAACCCGAGTTCTTCTAATGAAAAACTGTTTTTT. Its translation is CAWSNPSSSNEKLFF.

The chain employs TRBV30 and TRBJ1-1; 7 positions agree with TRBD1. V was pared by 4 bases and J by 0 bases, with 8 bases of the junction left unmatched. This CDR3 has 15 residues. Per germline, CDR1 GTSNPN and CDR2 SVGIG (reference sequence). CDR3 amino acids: CAWTLEDRLNTEAFF. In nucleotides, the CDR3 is TGTGCCTGGACTCTTGAGGACAGGTTGAACACTGAAGCTTTCTTT. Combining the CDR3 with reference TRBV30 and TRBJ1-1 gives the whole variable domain SQTIHQWPATLVQPVGSPLSLECTVEGTSNPNLYWYRQAAGRGLQLLFYSVGIGQISSEVPQNLSASRPQDRQFILSSKKLLLSDSGFYLCAWTLEDRLNTEAFFGQGTRLTVV.

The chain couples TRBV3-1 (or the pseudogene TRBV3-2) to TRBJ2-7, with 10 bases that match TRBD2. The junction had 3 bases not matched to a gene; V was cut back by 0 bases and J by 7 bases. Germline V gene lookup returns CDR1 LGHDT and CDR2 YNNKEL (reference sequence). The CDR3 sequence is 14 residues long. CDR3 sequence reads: CASSQEETSGEQYF. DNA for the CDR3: TGTGCCAGCAGCCAAGAGGAGACTAGCGGGGAGCAGTACTTC.

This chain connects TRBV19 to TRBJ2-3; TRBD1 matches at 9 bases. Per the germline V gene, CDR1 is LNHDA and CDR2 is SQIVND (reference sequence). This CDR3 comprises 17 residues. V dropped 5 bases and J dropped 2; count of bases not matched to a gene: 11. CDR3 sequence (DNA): TGTGCCAGTAGTCGGACAGGGGCGATAAAAAACACAGATACGCAGTATTTT. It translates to CASSRTGAIKNTDTQYF.

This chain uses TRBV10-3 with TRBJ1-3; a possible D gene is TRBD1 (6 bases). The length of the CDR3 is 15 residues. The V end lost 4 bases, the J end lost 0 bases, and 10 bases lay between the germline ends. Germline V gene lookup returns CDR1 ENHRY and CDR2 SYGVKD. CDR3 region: CAISADSSSGNTIYF. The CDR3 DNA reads TGTGCCATCAGTGCGGACAGTAGCTCTGGAAACACCATATATTTT.

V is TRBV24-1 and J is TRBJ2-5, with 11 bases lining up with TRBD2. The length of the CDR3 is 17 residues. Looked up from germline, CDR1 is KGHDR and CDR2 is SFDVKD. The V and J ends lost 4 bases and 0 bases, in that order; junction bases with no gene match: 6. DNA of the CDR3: TGTGCCACCAGTGAGGCCATAGCGGGAGGGTACCAAGAGACCCAGTACTTC. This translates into CATSEAIAGGYQETQYF.

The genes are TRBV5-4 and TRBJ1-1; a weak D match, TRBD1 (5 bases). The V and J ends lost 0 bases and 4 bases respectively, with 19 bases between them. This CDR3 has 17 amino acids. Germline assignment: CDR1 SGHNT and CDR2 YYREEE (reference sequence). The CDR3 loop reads CASSLALGGVWATEAFF. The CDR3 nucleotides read TGTGCCAGCAGCTTGGCCCTCGGGGGGGTCTGGGCCACTGAAGCTTTCTTT.

The CDR3 protein is CASSLGGVDEKLFF. The CDR3 DNA is TGTGCCAGCAGCTTGGGGGGGGTAGATGAAAAACTGTTTTTT. This chain connects TRBV5-4 to TRBJ1-4, with TRBD1 as a possible D gene (5 bases). This CDR3 comprises 14 residues. Germline values: CDR1 SGHNT, CDR2 YYREEE (reference sequence). Trimming shortened V by 0 bases and J by 6 bases, and 9 bases separated the two germline ends.

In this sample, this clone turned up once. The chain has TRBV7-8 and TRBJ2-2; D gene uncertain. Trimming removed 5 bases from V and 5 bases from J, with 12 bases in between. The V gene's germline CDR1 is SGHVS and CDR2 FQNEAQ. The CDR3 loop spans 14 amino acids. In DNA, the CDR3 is TGTGCCAGCAGCAAAACAGACCGAACCGGGGAGCTGTTTTTT. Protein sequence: CASSKTDRTGELFF.

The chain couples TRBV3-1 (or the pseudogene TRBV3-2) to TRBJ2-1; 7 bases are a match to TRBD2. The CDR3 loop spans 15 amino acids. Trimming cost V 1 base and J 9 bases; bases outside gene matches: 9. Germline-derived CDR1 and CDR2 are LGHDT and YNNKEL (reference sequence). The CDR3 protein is CASSQVRGSFTEQFF. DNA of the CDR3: TGTGCCAGCAGCCAAGTCCGCGGGAGCTTCACTGAGCAGTTCTTC.

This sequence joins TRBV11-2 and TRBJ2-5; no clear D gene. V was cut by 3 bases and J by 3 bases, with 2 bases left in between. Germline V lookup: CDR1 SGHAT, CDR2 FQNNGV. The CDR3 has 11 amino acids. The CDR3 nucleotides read TGTGCCAGCAGCTTCGAAGAGACCCAGTACTTC. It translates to CASSFEETQYF.

The CDR3 spells CASSLALGLAGGLNEQFF. The CDR3 nucleotides are TGTGCCAGCAGCTTAGCGTTAGGGCTAGCGGGAGGGCTAAATGAGCAGTTCTTC. The chain is built from TRBV7-2 and TRBJ2-1; 12 bases agree with TRBD2. Germline loops: CDR1 SGHTA, CDR2 FQGNSA. The CDR3 spans 18 residues. J gave up 7 bases and V 0 bases, and 10 bases lay outside the gene matches.

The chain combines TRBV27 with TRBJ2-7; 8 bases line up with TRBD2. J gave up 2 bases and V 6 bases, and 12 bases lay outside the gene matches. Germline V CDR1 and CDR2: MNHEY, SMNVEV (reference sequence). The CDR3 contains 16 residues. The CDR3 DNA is TGTGCCAGCAGCCTCGCCAGCGGGAGTTTTCCCTACGAGCAGTACTTC. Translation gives CASSLASGSFPYEQYF.